The present entry profiles one T cell receptor beta chain with its context. Its antigen is still unknown. An end of the junction differs from the germline gene, which may be a read error. Alongside a J-beta primer mix, a sample-barcoded 5' primer served in a second PCR lasting 7 to 11 cycles. The template-switch adaptor, which had 12 random nucleotides, put a tag on each cDNA molecule. Per-sample output comprised a minimum of 3 million paired-end reads containing CDR3. TCRdb reanalysed the 5' RACE reads using MiXCR and keeps one entry per CDR3 protein. The table has 1,100,000 or so distinct CDR3 sequences, over 35% seen once. The germline CDR1 and CDR2 sequences are MGHRA and YSYEKL. The length of the CDR3 is 16 residues. This specimen belongs to a study of blood T cells in healthy people across ages. Study overall: About one barcoded beta molecule per two T cells was the capture yield of template switching. Notes on the study in general: Roughly linear declines in TCR beta diversity per million T cells occurred with age.

V is TRBV4-1 and J is TRBJ2-5, with D possibly matching TRBD2 (7 bases). The sequence derives from a woman aged 60 to 75 in good health. The specimen sequenced was blood. The CDR3 nucleotides read TGCGCCAGCAGCCAAGTGGGAGGGGGATATCAAGAGGCCCAGTACTTC. Translation: CASSQVGGGYQEAQYF.